A selection of T cell receptor beta chains follows, all from one sample in a study of early T cells in non-severe SARS-CoV-2 infection. MiXCR, run by TCRdb on the 5' RACE reads, gives a single entry per CDR3 protein. This sample carries roughly 63,000 distinct CDR3 sequences, about 12% of them seen once, and the ten largest clones take approximately 1.1%. The sample was whole blood, taken at baseline. The receptors shown here come from an adult who was a healthcare worker with PCR-confirmed SARS-CoV-2 infection or an uninfected control (not recorded which). The donor label of this sample is uncertain. Each CDR3 is given with its conserved first and last residue. A D gene is named only where the DNA matches it firmly. Only part of the rows carry a size: once, few, many, or a class if the clone is expanded.

CDR3 length,J gene,D gene,V gene,clone size,CDR3 protein,CDR3 DNA
18,TRBJ1-4,NA,TRBV3-1,few,CASSQDRGGHTTNEKLFF,TGTGCCAGCAGCCAAGATCGGGGGGGCCACACAACTAATGAAAAACTGTTTTTT
13,TRBJ1-1,NA,TRBV29-1,few,CSVGWSSNTEAFF,TGCAGCGTTGGTTGGTCTTCAAACACTGAAGCTTTCTTT
16,TRBJ1-2,NA,TRBV11-2,NA,CASSLEGAANNYGYTF,TGTGCCAGCAGCTTAGAGGGGGCAGCCAATAACTATGGCTACACCTTC
12,TRBJ1-4,NA,TRBV24-1,NA,CATSDQNEKLFF,TGTGCCACCAGTGACCAAAATGAAAAACTGTTTTTT
13,TRBJ1-6,NA,TRBV6-1,few,CASSEEWSSPLHF,TGTGCCAGCAGTGAAGAGTGGTCTTCACCCCTCCACTTT
14,TRBJ1-2,NA,TRBV6-1,few,CASSEMGEAAGYTF,TGTGCCAGCAGTGAAATGGGTGAGGCGGCTGGCTACACCTTC
14,TRBJ1-6,NA,TRBV6-6,many,CASSPRAANSPLHF,TGTGCCAGCAGCCCCCGAGCAGCGAATTCACCCCTCCACTTT
15,TRBJ1-3,NA,TRBV3-1,many,CASSQVGSAGNTIYF,TGTGCCAGCAGCCAAGTGGGATCCGCTGGAAACACCATATATTTT
14,TRBJ1-5,NA,TRBV6-6,many,CASLSDPRNQPQHF,TGTGCCAGCCTCTCGGACCCACGCAACCAGCCCCAGCATTTT
15,TRBJ2-2,TRBD2,TRBV7-6,few,CASSQSGAGTGELFF,TGTGCCAGCTCCCAAAGCGGGGCGGGCACCGGGGAGCTGTTTTTT
14,TRBJ2-3,TRBD1,TRBV6-1,NA,CASSVAGGRDTQYF,TGTGCCAGCAGTGTGGCAGGGGGCAGAGATACGCAGTATTTT
16,TRBJ2-5,TRBD2,TRBV11-2,many,CASSLEVAGGQETQYF,TGTGCCAGCAGCTTAGAGGTAGCGGGGGGCCAAGAGACCCAGTACTTC
16,TRBJ1-3,TRBD1,TRBV12-5,many,CASGLGTGTSGYTIYF,TGTGCTAGTGGTTTGGGGACAGGGACCAGTGGATACACCATATATTTT
14,TRBJ2-1,NA,TRBV18,NA,CASSRRDSQNEQFF,TGTGCCAGCTCAAGGCGGGACAGCCAAAATGAGCAGTTCTTC
15,TRBJ1-1,NA,TRBV7-6,few,CASSLEAGINTEAFF,TGTGCCAGCAGCTTAGAGGCGGGAATTAACACTGAAGCTTTCTTT
15,TRBJ1-6,TRBD1,TRBV4-1,many,CASSQEGQGASPLHF,TGCGCCAGCAGCCAAGAAGGACAGGGGGCCTCACCCCTCCACTTT
16,TRBJ2-1,TRBD2,TRBV30,few,CAWSVIERGPYNEQFF,TGTGCCTGGAGTGTTATCGAGCGGGGGCCGTACAATGAGCAGTTCTTC
16,TRBJ2-5,TRBD1,TRBV7-9,many,CASSQISRGRSKPQYF,TGTGCCAGCAGCCAGATAAGTAGGGGGCGCAGTAAGCCCCAGTACTTC
12,TRBJ2-1,NA,TRBV3-1,NA,CASSQATNEQFF,TGTGCCAGCAGCCAGGCCACTAATGAGCAGTTCTTC
15,TRBJ2-2,NA,TRBV5-1,NA,CASSQRGSNTGELFF,TGCGCCAGCAGCCAACGGGGCTCGAACACCGGGGAGCTGTTTTTT
15,TRBJ2-1,TRBD2,TRBV12-3/TRBV12-4,many,CASSTRGFTYNEQFF,TGTGCCAGCAGCACGCGGGGGTTCACCTACAATGAGCAGTTCTTC
14,TRBJ2-3,TRBD2,TRBV30,NA,CAWSVGGGAYTQYF,TGTGCCTGGAGTGTAGGCGGGGGGGCCTATACGCAGTATTTT
17,TRBJ2-4,TRBD2,TRBV10-3,few,CAISESWTSGDKNIQYF,TGTGCCATCAGTGAGTCATGGACTAGCGGGGATAAAAACATTCAGTACTTC
14,TRBJ2-3,NA,TRBV5-6,few,CASSLVVRTDTQYF,TGTGCCAGCAGCTTGGTTGTCCGCACAGATACGCAGTATTTT
14,TRBJ2-1,TRBD2,TRBV20-1,few,CSARVGGASNEQFF,TGCAGTGCTAGAGTCGGGGGGGCAAGCAATGAGCAGTTCTTC
17,TRBJ2-5,TRBD2,TRBV10-3,NA,CAISEWSLAGGRETQYF,TGTGCCATCAGTGAGTGGTCACTAGCGGGGGGCCGAGAGACCCAGTACTTC
15,TRBJ2-3,TRBD1,TRBV29-1,few,CSVLPGTASTDTQYF,TGCAGCGTACTTCCCGGGACAGCAAGCACAGATACGCAGTATTTT
14,TRBJ2-3,NA,TRBV3-1,NA,CASSATRSTDTQYF,TGTGCCAGCAGTGCGACTAGGAGCACAGATACGCAGTATTTT
17,TRBJ2-3,TRBD2,TRBV7-8,NA,CASSLLVGSGGTDTQYF,TGTGCCAGCAGCTTATTGGTTGGTAGCGGGGGCACAGATACGCAGTATTTT
18,TRBJ1-3,NA,TRBV7-8,many,CASKPRRGPSSSENTIYF,TGTGCCAGCAAACCACGGAGGGGTCCATCGTCCAGTGAAAACACCATATATTTT
14,TRBJ2-1,TRBD2,TRBV20-1,NA,CSARLAGGQWEQFF,TGCAGTGCTAGGCTAGCGGGGGGCCAATGGGAGCAGTTCTTC
16,TRBJ2-2,TRBD2,TRBV27,few,CASSLLGRVSAGELFF,TGTGCCAGCAGTTTATTGGGGAGGGTGAGCGCCGGGGAGCTGTTTTTT
16,TRBJ2-3,NA,TRBV13,few,CASSLLVSGYTDTQYF,TGTGCCAGCAGCTTACTTGTGTCGGGGTATACAGATACGCAGTATTTT
13,TRBJ2-1,NA,TRBV20-1,NA,CSARYLTYNEQFF,TGCAGTGCTAGATACTTGACCTACAATGAGCAGTTCTTC
14,TRBJ1-5,NA,TRBV7-2,few,CASSLDIGAPAQHF,TGTGCCAGCAGCTTAGATATCGGGGCCCCCGCCCAGCATTTT
16,TRBJ2-3,TRBD2,TRBV6-1,few,CASSALLAGGTDTQYF,TGTGCCAGCAGTGCCCTGCTAGCGGGGGGCACAGATACGCAGTATTTT
16,TRBJ2-5,TRBD2,TRBV7-2,few,CASSLRSGGLQETQYF,TGTGCCAGCAGCTTACGTAGCGGGGGTTTACAAGAGACCCAGTACTTC
16,TRBJ2-1,TRBD2,TRBV7-9,NA,CASSFRLAGTSNEQFF,TGTGCCAGCAGCTTCAGACTAGCGGGGACGTCTAACGAGCAGTTCTTC
14,TRBJ1-6,NA,TRBV2,many,CASSEVRISSPLHF,TGTGCCAGCAGTGAGGTCCGAATCTCTTCACCCCTCCACTTT
13,TRBJ1-1,NA,TRBV7-2,NA,CASSSAANTEAFF,TGTGCCAGCAGCTCCGCAGCGAACACTGAAGCTTTCTTT
15,TRBJ2-3,NA,TRBV7-2,many,CASSLALALTDTQYF,TGTGCCAGCAGCTTAGCTCTCGCCCTCACAGATACGCAGTATTTT
13,TRBJ1-3,NA,TRBV30,many,CAWSALSGNTIYF,TGTGCCTGGAGTGCCCTATCTGGAAACACCATATATTTT
15,TRBJ2-5,NA,TRBV7-3,NA,CASSFTPGRQETQYF,TGTGCCAGCAGCTTCACTCCGGGACGGCAAGAGACCCAGTACTTC
13,TRBJ1-5,NA,TRBV12-3/TRBV12-4,many,CASSPGFNQPQHF,TGTGCCAGCAGCCCGGGATTCAATCAGCCCCAGCATTTT
14,TRBJ2-1,NA,TRBV10-2,NA,CASNLAGFNNEQFF,TGCGCCAGCAACCTGGCGGGGTTCAACAATGAGCAGTTCTTC